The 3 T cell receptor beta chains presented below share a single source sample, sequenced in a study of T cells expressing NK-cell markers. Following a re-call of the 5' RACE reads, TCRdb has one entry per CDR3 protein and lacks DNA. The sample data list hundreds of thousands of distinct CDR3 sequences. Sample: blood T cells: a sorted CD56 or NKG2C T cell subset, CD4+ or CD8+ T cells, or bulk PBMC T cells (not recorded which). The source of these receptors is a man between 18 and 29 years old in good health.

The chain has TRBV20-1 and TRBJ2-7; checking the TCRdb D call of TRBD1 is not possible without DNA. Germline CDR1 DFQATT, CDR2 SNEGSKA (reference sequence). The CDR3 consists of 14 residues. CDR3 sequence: CSATRAGAPLEQYF.

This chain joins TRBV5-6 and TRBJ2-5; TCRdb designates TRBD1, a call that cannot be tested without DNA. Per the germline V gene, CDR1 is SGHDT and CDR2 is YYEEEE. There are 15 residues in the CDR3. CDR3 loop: CASSSNRDHQETQYF.

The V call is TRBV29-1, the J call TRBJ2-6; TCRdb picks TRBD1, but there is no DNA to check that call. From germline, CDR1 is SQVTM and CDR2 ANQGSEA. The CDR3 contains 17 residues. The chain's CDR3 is CSVIPGQGGSGANVLTF.